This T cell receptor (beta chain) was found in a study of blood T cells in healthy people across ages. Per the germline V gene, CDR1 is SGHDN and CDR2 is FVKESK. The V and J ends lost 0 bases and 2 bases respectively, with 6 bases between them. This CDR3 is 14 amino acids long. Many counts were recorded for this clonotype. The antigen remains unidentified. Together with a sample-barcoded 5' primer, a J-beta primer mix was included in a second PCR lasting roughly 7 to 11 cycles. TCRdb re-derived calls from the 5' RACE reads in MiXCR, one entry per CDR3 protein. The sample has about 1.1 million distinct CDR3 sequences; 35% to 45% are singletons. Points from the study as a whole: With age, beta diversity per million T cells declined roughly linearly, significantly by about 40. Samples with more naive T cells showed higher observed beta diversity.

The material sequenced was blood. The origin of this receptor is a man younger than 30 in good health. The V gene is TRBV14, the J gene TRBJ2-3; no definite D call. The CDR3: CASSQDTVTDTQYF. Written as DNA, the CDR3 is TGTGCCAGCAGCCAAGATACTGTCACAGATACGCAGTATTTT. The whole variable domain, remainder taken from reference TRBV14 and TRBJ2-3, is EAGVTQFPSHSVIEKGQTVTLRCDPISGHDNLYWYRRVMGKEIKFLLHFVKESKQDESGMPNNRFLAERTGGTYSTLKVQPAELEDSGVYFCASSQDTVTDTQYFGPGTRLTVL.